This T cell receptor beta chain was recovered during a study of Ad26.COV2.S vaccination and SARS-CoV-2 variants. Trimming pared 2 bases from V and 8 bases from J, leaving 19 bases between. CDR1 and CDR2 (germline): WNHNN, SYGVQD (reference sequence). CDR3 length: 16 amino acids. Sample treatment: 15 to 20 received Ad26.COV2.S at low or high dose, single or two shots; 5 received placebo; per-sample allocation not given. Samples were taken on day 63 after the first vaccine or placebo injection. The donor's status was that of an adult aged 18-55 years in Boston. Ad26 vector vaccine expressed Wuhan-strain SARS-CoV-2 spike. Here immunoSEQ multiplex PCR was the method, and the copy in TCRdb shows in-frame clones only, minus some. The table has about 370,000 clones, less than 90% seen once.

The rearrangement links TRBV10-1 to TRBJ2-1; D gene ambiguous. The specimen was peripheral blood, collected in a trial of Ad26.COV2.S vaccine versus placebo. The clonotype originates from a person between 18 and 65 years old who received the Ad26.COV2.S COVID-19 vaccine or a placebo. The CDR3: CASSEIRADGVDEQFF. CDR3 DNA: TGCGCCAGCAGTGAGATAAGGGCGGACGGAGTGGATGAGCAGTTCTTC.